This note documents a single TCR beta chain sequence. Its specificity is unknown. Germline is not matched at one junction end, which may reflect a read error. The PCR used 60 Vbeta and 13 Jbeta primers. Clones were read by immunoSEQ multiplex PCR, and TCRdb kept only the in-frame ones, dropping some. The profile shows some 160,000 clones, 60% to 80% of them singletons. This CDR3 spans 13 amino acids. Germline loops: CDR1 SGHVS, CDR2 FQNEAQ. The data were obtained in a study of cytomegalovirus exposure and HLA in healthy donors. General study results and limits: Indistinguishability led to the exclusion of some V segments, TRBV6-2 and TRBV6-3 included. As a later analysis showed, a missense DCLRE1C variant was linked to trimming of TCR beta V- and J-genes.

The chain is built from TRBV7-8 and TRBJ2-7; no reliable D call. The sample comprised PBMCs. This receptor was taken from a woman aged 25-40 years in good health and CMV-seronegative. CDR3 region: CSSNERPAYEQYF. CDR3 coding DNA: TGTTCCAGCAACGAGAGGCCGGCATACGAGCAGTACTTC.